The 9 T cell receptor beta chains reported below all come from one sample, sequenced in a study of blood T cells in healthy people across ages. The use of a sample-barcoded 5' primer and a J-beta primer mix characterized a second PCR of about 7 to 12 cycles. A single record per CDR3 protein comes from TCRdb applying MiXCR to the 5' RACE reads. The sample lists over 1,500,000 distinct CDR3 sequences, around 42% occurring once. Sequencing input: blood. The origin of the receptors is a human donor in good health.

This clonotype was seen only a few times. This rearrangement joins TRBV7-9 to TRBJ2-5; no clear D gene. The CDR3 runs to 13 residues. Germline V CDR1 and CDR2: SEHNR, FQNEAQ (reference sequence). Trimming took 3 bases from V and 3 from J, leaving 8 bases between them. The CDR3 DNA follows: TGTGCCAGCAGCTTTTCCAGAAAAGAGACCCAGTACTTC. It yields the protein CASSFSRKETQYF. The entire variable domain, with the rest obtained from reference TRBV7-9 and TRBJ2-5, is as follows: DTGVSQNPRHKITKRGQNVTFRCDPISEHNRLYWYRQTLGQGPEFLTYFQNEAQLEKSRLLSDRFSAERPKGSFSTLEIQRTEQGDSAMYLCASSFSRKETQYFGPGTRLLVL.

This clonotype was observed a few times. The rearrangement joins TRBV24-1 to TRBJ2-1; 7 bases match TRBD1. The length of the CDR3 is 14 residues. Germline V gene sequence: CDR1 KGHDR, CDR2 SFDVKD. Unmatched junction bases numbered 7, after V lost 10 bases and J lost 2 bases. This CDR3 reads CATGSGGPYNEQFF. As DNA, the CDR3 is TGTGCCACGGGCTCAGGGGGTCCCTACAATGAGCAGTTCTTC.

V is TRBV10-3 and J is TRBJ1-1, with a possible D match to TRBD1 (6 bases). The V gene's germline CDR1 is ENHRY and CDR2 SYGVKD. The ends were cut back, 5 bases at V and 1 base at J, with 14 bases in the middle. The CDR3 totals 15 residues. The CDR3 loop reads CAISTSGTQNTEAFF. The CDR3 DNA reads TGTGCCATCAGTACCTCCGGGACACAGAACACTGAAGCTTTCTTT.

This clonotype was found once. This rearrangement joins TRBV5-1 to TRBJ2-5; D unresolved. Per the germline V gene, CDR1 is SGHRS and CDR2 is YFSETQ. This CDR3 has 13 residues. Trimming removed 7 bases from V and 2 bases from J, with 12 bases in between. CDR3 DNA: TGCGCCAGCCAGAACCCTCCGCAAGAGACCCAGTACTTC. Residues: CASQNPPQETQYF.

This clonotype showed up just a few times. The chain is built from TRBV6-1 and TRBJ2-7, with no clear D. CDR1 MNHNS and CDR2 SASEGT come from the germline V gene. This CDR3 has 13 residues. Trimming shortened V by 6 bases and J by 5 bases, and 14 bases separated the two germline ends. CDR3 bases: TGTGCCAGCAGCAGGACCCGTTTCGACGAGCAGTACTTC. Translation gives CASSRTRFDEQYF.

The rearrangement uses TRBV9 and TRBJ2-3, with TRBD2 matching over 8 bases. Germline trimming cut 0 bases from V and 0 bases from J; bases unmatched to any gene: 3. Germline V CDR1 and CDR2: SGDLS, YYNGEE. This CDR3 is 16 amino acids long. The CDR3 sequence: CASSVATSGSTDTQYF. Written as DNA, the CDR3 is TGTGCCAGCAGCGTAGCTACTAGCGGTAGCACAGATACGCAGTATTTT.

A few counts support this clonotype. The rearrangement uses TRBV9 and TRBJ2-1, with D possibly being TRBD2 (5 bases). The CDR3 is 15 residues long. Germline V gene sequence: CDR1 SGDLS, CDR2 YYNGEE. V lost 0 bases to trimming and J lost 2 bases, with 9 bases between them. The CDR3 sequence: CASSVGDYTYNEQFF. CDR3 bases: TGTGCCAGCAGCGTAGGAGACTACACCTACAATGAGCAGTTCTTC. The complete variable domain, with remaining parts taken from reference TRBV9 and TRBJ2-1, reads DSGVTQTPKHLITATGQRVTLRCSPRSGDLSVYWYQQSLDQGLQFLIQYYNGEERAKGNILERFSAQQFPDLHSELNLSSLELGDSALYFCASSVGDYTYNEQFFGPGTRLTVL.

The chain recombines TRBV6-6 with TRBJ1-5, with 7 bases that match TRBD1. V was clipped by 6 bases and J by 6 bases; unmatched bases: 8. This CDR3 comprises 14 residues. Germline CDR1 reads MNHNY; CDR2 reads SVGAGI (reference sequence). The CDR3 DNA reads as TGTGCCAGCAGAGAGACAGGGATAGGTCAGCCCCAGCATTTT. It translates to CASRETGIGQPQHF.

This clonotype has only a few counts. The V call is TRBV7-2, the J call TRBJ2-7; D possibly corresponds to TRBD2 (5 bases). Trimming cost V 5 bases and J 3 bases, with 17 bases left between them. Germline CDR1 reads SGHTA; CDR2 reads FQGNSA. This CDR3 has 15 amino acids. CDR3 residues: CASSPLASSRYEQYF. The CDR3 DNA is TGTGCCAGCAGCCCCCTAGCTTCTAGTCGCTACGAGCAGTACTTC.